These 32 T cell receptor beta chains were sequenced from one sample in a study of CD8+CD57+ T cells in acquired aplastic anemia. Previously, flow cytometry had revealed CD8+CD57+ cell expansion in the patients chosen for sequencing. Genomic DNA was employed as the template in profiling TCR beta VDJ and CDR3. A single record per CDR3 protein comes from TCRdb applying MiXCR to the reads. The data show hundreds of thousands of distinct CDR3 sequences, more than 40% seen once. Sequencing was carried out using sorted CD4+, CD8+, or CD8+CD57+ T cells (not recorded which) from PBMCs. These receptors were taken from a human donor with aplastic anemia.

Of note for this clonotype: One junction end does not reproduce the germline sequence, and a read error may be involved. The chain recombines TRBV7-9 with TRBJ1-6, with D possibly TRBD1 on 5 matching bases. The CDR3 totals 15 residues. From germline, CDR1 is SEHNR and CDR2 FQNEAQ (reference sequence). The CDR3 here is CASSLGRLRASRFLF. The CDR3 DNA follows: TGTGCCAGCAGCTTAGGTCGACTCAGGGCCTCTCGCTTCCTTTTT.

This chain uses TRBV6-1 with TRBJ1-2, with D perhaps matching TRBD1 (6 bases). With 7 bases removed from V and 4 bases from J, the gap between germline ends came to 16 bases. The V gene's germline CDR1 is MNHNS and CDR2 SASEGT. The CDR3 length is 14 residues. The CDR3 bases are TGTGCCAGCAACCTAGTGGACAGTTTCTATGGCTACACCTTC. It specifies CASNLVDSFYGYTF.

This sequence joins TRBV15 and TRBJ1-2, with 10 bases aligning to TRBD1. V gave up 4 bases and J gave up 0 bases; unmatched junction bases: 8. The CDR3 totals 17 residues. The V gene's germline CDR1 is LNHNV and CDR2 YYDKDF (reference sequence). The CDR3 sequence: CATSKTSGTGANYGYTF. DNA for the CDR3: TGTGCCACCAGCAAAACCTCCGGGACAGGGGCTAACTATGGCTACACCTTC.

This clonotype was observed at least ten times. This chain joins TRBV7-6 and TRBJ2-3; 12 bases fit TRBD2. The CDR3 runs 18 residues. Germline lookup yields CDR1 SGHVS and CDR2 FNYEAQ. V dropped 4 bases and J dropped 0; count of bases not matched to a gene: 8. The CDR3 bases are TGTGCCAGCAGCTCAGGACTAGCGGGGTCCCTTAGCACAGATACGCAGTATTTT. This sequence encodes CASSSGLAGSLSTDTQYF. The full variable domain, its missing parts supplied by reference TRBV7-6 and TRBJ2-3, is GAGVSQSPRYKVTKRGQDVALRCDPISGHVSLYWYRQALGQGPEFLTYFNYEAQQDKSGLPNDRFSAERPEGSISTLTIQRTEQRDSAMYRCASSSGLAGSLSTDTQYFGPGTRLTVL.

The chain links TRBV5-5 to TRBJ2-1; 13 bases map to TRBD2. This CDR3 is built from 16 residues. V shed 4 bases, J shed 4 bases, and the junction held 5 bases outside the gene matches. Germline V gene data show CDR1 as SGHKS and CDR2 as YYEKEE (reference sequence). The DNA of the CDR3 is TGTGCCAGCAGCGGGACTAGCGGGGAGAAATACAATGAGCAGTTCTTC. Its protein product is CASSGTSGEKYNEQFF.

This clonotype has at least ten counts. V usage is TRBV19 and J usage is TRBJ1-1, with TRBD1 matching over 8 bases. The CDR3 totals 15 residues. Germline trimming cut 3 bases from V and 5 bases from J; bases unmatched to any gene: 8. Looked up from germline, CDR1 is LNHDA and CDR2 is SQIVND (reference sequence). The CDR3: CASSMVQGARTEAFF. Here the CDR3 DNA reads TGTGCCAGTAGTATGGTTCAGGGGGCGCGAACTGAAGCTTTCTTT.

At least ten counts were recorded for this clonotype. The V gene is TRBV5-1, the J gene TRBJ2-7; D is unclear. This CDR3 is 13 amino acids long. With 4 bases removed from V and 3 bases from J, the gap between germline ends came to 11 bases. Germline CDR1 is SGHRS and CDR2 is YFSETQ. In DNA form, the CDR3 reads TGCGCCAGCAGCGCAGACAACTACTACGAGCAGTACTTC. Translating gives CASSADNYYEQYF.

This clonotype was counted many times. This chain uses TRBV19 with TRBJ2-3; 8 bases are shared with TRBD2. Looked up from germline, CDR1 is LNHDA and CDR2 is SQIVND (reference sequence). The CDR3 contains 16 residues. V lost 5 bases to trimming and J lost 0 bases; unmatched junction nucleotides: 7. This CDR3 reads CASSARLAPSTDTQYF. Here the CDR3 DNA reads TGTGCCAGTAGTGCTAGACTAGCGCCTAGCACAGATACGCAGTATTTT.

As regards this clonotype: This may be a read error: a much more frequent sequence differs by one nucleotide. The gene calls are TRBV20-1 and TRBJ1-5, with D possibly matching TRBD1 (6 bases). The CDR3 extends over 16 amino acids. Germline V gene lookup returns CDR1 DFQATT and CDR2 SNEGSKA (reference sequence). Trimming took 2 bases from V and 2 from J, leaving 16 bases between them. CDR3 sequence: CSARSRGAQGNQPQHF. The CDR3 coding sequence is TGCAGTGCTAGATCCCGGGGGGCACAGGGCAATCAGCCCCAGCATTTT.

This clonotype was detected only a few times. The CDR3 protein is CASSDGGSSEQYF. The CDR3 nucleotides are TGCGCCAGCAGTGATGGCGGGTCGAGCGAGCAGTACTTC. This sequence joins TRBV10-1 and TRBJ2-7; D might be TRBD2 (5 bases). Germline loops: CDR1 WNHNN, CDR2 SYGVQD (reference sequence). V dropped 3 bases and J dropped 6 bases, with 12 bases sitting between them. This CDR3 comprises 13 residues.

V gene TRBV2 combines with J gene TRBJ2-1; 7 bases are a match to TRBD2. V was pared by 8 bases and J by 2 bases, with 9 bases of the junction left unmatched. Germline V gene sequence: CDR1 SNHLY, CDR2 FYNNEI. This CDR3 has 15 residues. CDR3 nucleotide sequence: TGTGCCAGCTGGGATGGACGGGGGGCCTACAATGAGCAGTTCTTC. This gives the protein CASWDGRGAYNEQFF.

In this sample, this clonotype turned up many times. This sequence joins TRBV28 and TRBJ1-6, with 7 bases matching TRBD1. J was trimmed by 3 bases and V by 8 bases; bases with no gene match: 4. CDR3 size: 14 residues. Per germline, CDR1 MDHEN and CDR2 SYDVKM. CDR3 region: CASGDSSYNSPLHF. DNA of the CDR3: TGTGCCAGCGGGGACAGTAGCTATAATTCACCCCTCCACTTT.

This clonotype was seen at least ten times. The genes are TRBV3-1 and TRBJ2-7; tentative D call: TRBD2 (6 bases). V lost 4 bases and J 4 bases, leaving 14 bases between the germline ends. Germline V lookup: CDR1 LGHDT, CDR2 YNNKEL (reference sequence). CDR3 length: 14 amino acids. The DNA of the CDR3 is TGTGCCAGCAGCCGGGACGACGGGAGTTACGAGCAGTACTTC. This codes for CASSRDDGSYEQYF.

V is TRBV2 and J is TRBJ2-1, with 12 bases fitting TRBD2. Trimming cost V 5 bases and J 9 bases; bases outside gene matches: 5. Germline V gene data show CDR1 as SNHLY and CDR2 as FYNNEI. The CDR3 has 14 residues. The CDR3 loop is CASSTGLAGTEQFF. In DNA, the CDR3 is TGTGCCAGCAGTACAGGACTAGCGGGAACTGAGCAGTTCTTC.

This chain links TRBV7-6 with TRBJ2-5; TRBD2 might be the D (5 bases). V lost 5 bases and J 4 bases, leaving 23 bases between the germline ends. From germline, CDR1 is SGHVS and CDR2 FNYEAQ. The CDR3 spans 17 residues. CDR3 residues: CASSARGMQSGSETQYF. The DNA for the CDR3 is TGTGCCAGCAGCGCCCGGGGAATGCAGTCAGGTTCAGAGACCCAGTACTTC.

This clonotype appeared a few times. The V call is TRBV2, the J call TRBJ1-2, with D possibly being TRBD1 (6 bases). CDR3 length: 15 amino acids. The V gene's germline CDR1 is SNHLY and CDR2 FYNNEI. Deletions cut 1 base from V and 4 bases from J, with 13 bases between. CDR3 loop: CASSEDPQGFYGYTF. The DNA of the CDR3 is TGTGCCAGCAGTGAAGACCCGCAGGGGTTCTATGGCTACACCTTC.

The sample holds a few counts of this clonotype. The genes are TRBV9 and TRBJ1-3; D possibly corresponds to TRBD1 (5 bases). Germline V gene lookup returns CDR1 SGDLS and CDR2 YYNGEE. Trimming took off 4 bases at V and 0 bases at J, with 14 bases between the two ends. CDR3 length: 16 amino acids. In nucleotides, the CDR3 is TGTGCCAGCAGCCACGGGGGAACCAGCTCTGGAAACACCATATATTTT. Translation: CASSHGGTSSGNTIYF.

Regarding this clonotype: Mismatch with germline at one junction end may stem from a read error. The J gene is TRBJ2-2, the V gene TRBV7-9; D is unresolved. This CDR3 comprises 15 residues. CDR1 SEHNR and CDR2 FQNEAQ come from the germline V gene (reference sequence). In DNA form, the CDR3 reads TGCGCCAGCAGTCCTCGACACCTGAACACCGGGGAGCTGTTTTTT. Residues: CASSPRHLNTGELFF.

This clonotype has a count of ten or more. The chain carries TRBV6-2 or TRBV6-3 and TRBJ1-5, with D perhaps matching TRBD1 (5 bases). V dropped 5 bases and J dropped 4 bases, with 9 bases sitting between them. This CDR3 spans 13 amino acids. Germline V gives CDR1 MNHEY, CDR2 SVGEGT. CDR3 protein: CASSPGLNQPQHF. The CDR3 DNA reads as TGTGCCAGCAGTCCGGGACTTAATCAGCCCCAGCATTTT.

The rearrangement joins TRBV6-6 to TRBJ1-4; D not resolved. Per the germline V gene, CDR1 is MNHNY and CDR2 is SVGAGI (reference sequence). V lost 1 base, J lost 12 bases, and 6 bases lay in between. The CDR3 runs 11 residues. CDR3 residues: CASSYWEELFF. Here the CDR3 DNA reads TGTGCCAGCAGTTACTGGGAAGAACTGTTTTTT.

This clonotype appeared once. This clone may be a read error of a much larger clone one base away. This rearrangement joins TRBV6-9 to TRBJ2-6; TRBD1 agrees at 10 bases. Germline CDR1 MNHGY, CDR2 SVAAGI. The CDR3 extends over 15 amino acids. Here the CDR3 reads CASWDRGSGANVPTF. The CDR3 DNA follows: TGTGCCAGCTGGGACAGGGGCTCTGGGGCCAACGTCCCGACTTTC.

This chain connects TRBV20-1 to TRBJ2-7; tentatively, D is TRBD2 (5 bases). The CDR3 extends over 13 amino acids. Germline V gene data show CDR1 as DFQATT and CDR2 as SNEGSKA (reference sequence). V lost 3 bases and J lost 2, with 11 bases in between. The CDR3 loop reads CSARVWEPYEQYF. The CDR3 nucleotides read TGCAGTGCTAGGGTATGGGAGCCCTACGAGCAGTACTTC.

This clonotype was seen a few times. The rearrangement uses TRBV12-5 and TRBJ2-7, with D unclear. This CDR3 comprises 17 residues. Trimming cost V 1 base and J 1 base, with 17 bases left between them. Germline V gives CDR1 LGHNT, CDR2 FRNRAP. DNA for the CDR3: TGTGCTAGTGGTTTGGAAGGGTCGGGTACAGTGTCCTACGAGCAGTACTTC. Translation gives CASGLEGSGTVSYEQYF.

This chain's CDR3 is CASSQSGTVLGEQYF. The CDR3 coding sequence is TGCGCCAGCAGCCAGTCCGGGACGGTTTTGGGCGAGCAGTACTTC. The J gene is TRBJ2-7, the V gene TRBV5-1, with D perhaps being TRBD1 or TRBD2 (5 bases each). V dropped 4 bases and J dropped 6 bases, with 20 bases sitting between them. CDR1 and CDR2 (germline): SGHRS, YFSETQ. The CDR3 runs to 15 residues. The entire variable domain, with the rest obtained from reference TRBV5-1 and TRBJ2-7, is as follows: KAGVTQTPRYLIKTRGQQVTLSCSPISGHRSVSWYQQTPGQGLQFLFEYFSETQRNKGNFPGRFSGRQFSNSRSEMNVSTLELGDSALYLCASSQSGTVLGEQYFGPGTRLTVT.

The chain joins TRBV15 to TRBJ2-1; D is uncertain. V was shortened by 7 bases and J by 4 bases, with 11 bases between the two germline ends. There are 13 residues in the CDR3. The germline V gene has CDR1 LNHNV and CDR2 YYDKDF (reference sequence). The CDR3 sequence: CATTKIGYNEQFF. CDR3 sequence (DNA): TGTGCCACCACAAAAATCGGGTACAATGAGCAGTTCTTC.

This clonotype was seen ten or more times. This chain connects TRBV20-1 to TRBJ2-5, with D tentatively TRBD1 (6 bases). The V gene's germline CDR1 is DFQATT and CDR2 SNEGSKA (reference sequence). There are 15 residues in the CDR3. The V and J ends lost 0 bases and 4 bases respectively, with 15 bases between them. The CDR3 here is CSARDLDGGLETQYF. The CDR3 region has the DNA TGCAGTGCTAGAGATCTTGATGGGGGCTTAGAGACCCAGTACTTC.

The gene calls are TRBV9 and TRBJ1-2, with D possibly being TRBD1 (6 bases). In germline, CDR1 is SGDLS, CDR2 YYNGEE. The CDR3 runs 14 residues. The V end lost 4 bases, the J end lost 7 bases, and 17 bases lay between the germline ends. The CDR3 protein is CASSWDTDLGGYTF. For the CDR3, the DNA is TGTGCCAGCAGCTGGGACACGGATTTAGGTGGCTACACCTTC.

This clonotype was seen at least ten times. The chain is built from TRBV20-1 and TRBJ1-1; 7 bases are shared with TRBD1. This CDR3 region has 13 residues. Germline V gives CDR1 DFQATT, CDR2 SNEGSKA (reference sequence). The junction had 8 bases not matched to a gene; V was cut back by 5 bases and J by 5 bases. The CDR3 nucleotides are TGCAGTGCTCCGACAGGGTGGGCGACTGAAGCTTTCTTT. Translated, it gives CSAPTGWATEAFF.

This clonotype was found many times. The V and J genes are TRBV20-1 and TRBJ1-1, with unresolved D. V was shortened by 0 bases and J by 1 base, with 9 bases between the two germline ends. The CDR3 covers 14 residues. CDR1 and CDR2 from the germline V gene are DFQATT and SNEGSKA (reference sequence). CDR3 nucleotides: TGCAGTGCTAGAGAGGACCGCGCGAACACTGAAGCTTTCTTT. This encodes CSAREDRANTEAFF.

This clonotype has ten or more counts. V usage is TRBV4-1 and J usage is TRBJ1-2; tentative D call: TRBD1 (6 bases). The CDR3 spans 17 residues. V lost 2 bases and J lost 4, with 20 bases in between. Germline CDR1 and CDR2: MGHRA and YSYEKL. The CDR3 nucleotides are TGCGCCAGCAGCCAACCCTCCGGGACACTTCATTCCTATGGCTACACCTTC. Its translation: CASSQPSGTLHSYGYTF.

CDR3 nucleotides: TGTGCCACCAGCAGAGATCAGGCGTCCCACTATGGCTACACCTTC. This encodes CATSRDQASHYGYTF. The chain couples TRBV15 to TRBJ1-2; the D is unclear. CDR1 is LNHNV and CDR2 is YYDKDF in the germline V gene (reference sequence). CDR3 length equals 15 residues. V shed 0 bases and J shed 3 bases, with 11 bases lying between them.

Worth noting for this clonotype: The junction differs from germline at one of its ends, possibly a read error. J is TRBJ1-2 and V is TRBV24-1; maybe TRBD1 (5 bases). CDR3 length equals 15 residues. The germline V gene encodes CDR1 KGHDR and CDR2 SFDVKD. CDR3 in DNA: TGTGCCAGCAGTTACCCCAGGGCAGAACGGGATGGCTACACCTTC. Protein product: CASSYPRAERDGYTF.